A single sample gave rise to the 17 T cell receptor beta chains below, sequenced in a study of vaccination effects on CD4 cells after COVID-19. No antigens are known for them. Assay used: immunoSEQ multiplex PCR; TCRdb lists only in-frame clones, some missing. Found here are fewer than 60,000 clones, more than 75% of them singletons; the top ten hold around 5%. Expansion with viral peptide pools was applied to antigen-specific CD4+ T cells by the ViraFEST assay prior to sequencing. Upon completion of about 10 days in culture, CD4+ T cells were isolated. The person had a PCR-confirmed SARS-CoV-2 infection during March to December 2020. Specimen: CD4+ T cells from PBMCs cultured with HIV peptides, collected before COVID-19 vaccination. Sample subset: HIV-1 Nef peptide pool negative control/reference culture. These receptors all stem from a human donor who had a prior SARS-CoV-2 infection.

The rearrangement links TRBV5-1 to TRBJ1-1; tentatively, D is TRBD1 (5 bases). This CDR3 contains 14 residues. Trimming cost V 2 bases and J 4 bases, with 12 bases left between them. The germline V gene has CDR1 SGHRS and CDR2 YFSETQ. CDR3 nucleotides: TGCGCCAGCAGCTTTGCAGGGTGGGGCACTGAAGCTTTCTTT. As protein: CASSFAGWGTEAFF.

CDR3 bases: TGTGCCAGCAGCCTCCGGGACGGAAATCAAGAGACCCAGTACTTC. Translating it yields CASSLRDGNQETQYF. V usage is TRBV5-6 and J usage is TRBJ2-5, with D tentatively TRBD1 or TRBD2 (5 bases each). The V gene's germline CDR1 is SGHDT and CDR2 YYEEEE. Trimming pared 4 bases from V and 2 bases from J, leaving 15 bases between. The CDR3 runs 15 residues.

This chain connects TRBV10-3 to TRBJ2-3; 8 bases map to TRBD2. Germline V CDR1 and CDR2: ENHRY, SYGVKD. The CDR3 is 16 residues long. The V and J ends lost 4 bases and 2 bases, in that order; junction bases with no gene match: 8. The CDR3 nucleotides are TGTGCCATCAGTGGAAGAACGGGGGGGAACACAGATACGCAGTATTTT. Its translation is CAISGRTGGNTDTQYF.

The rearrangement links TRBV5-4 to TRBJ2-3; 9 bases map to TRBD2. Germline-derived CDR1 and CDR2 are SGHNT and YYREEE (reference sequence). J was trimmed by 11 bases and V by 4 bases; bases with no gene match: 11. This CDR3 is built from 14 residues. CDR3 in DNA: TGTGCCAGCAGCCGGAATAGCGGGAGTGGAATGCAGTATTTT. Translation gives CASSRNSGSGMQYF.

The chain uses TRBV11-1 and TRBJ1-1, with unresolved D. Per the germline V gene, CDR1 is SGHAT and CDR2 is FQDESV (reference sequence). V was pared by 2 bases and J by 3 bases, with 13 bases between. This CDR3 is built from 15 residues. CDR3 sequence (DNA): TGTGCCAGCAGCTTATTTCCCACGAGGGACACTGAAGCTTTCTTT. Encoded protein: CASSLFPTRDTEAFF.

The rearrangement links TRBV3-1 (or the pseudogene TRBV3-2) to TRBJ1-2; unclear D gene. V was trimmed by 2 bases and J by 3 bases, leaving 13 bases between them. The CDR3 has 15 amino acids. Germline assignment: CDR1 LGHDT and CDR2 YNNKEL (reference sequence). Here the CDR3 DNA reads TGTGCCAGCAGCCAACTGGGCAAGCCAGACTATGGCTACACCTTC. This translates into CASSQLGKPDYGYTF.

This clone turned up a few times. The chain recombines TRBV18 with TRBJ1-2; possibly TRBD1 for D (6 bases). Trimming stripped 3 bases from V and 6 bases from J, with 17 bases between. The CDR3 extends over 15 amino acids. The V gene's germline CDR1 is KGHSH and CDR2 LQKENI. CDR3 region: CASSPYSLPGDGYTF. Written as DNA, the CDR3 is TGTGCCAGCTCACCTTATTCTTTACCAGGGGATGGCTACACCTTC.

This clone was seen just once. This chain connects TRBV24-1 to TRBJ2-1; unclear D gene. V was cut by 3 bases and J by 6 bases, with 14 bases left in between. This CDR3 spans 15 amino acids. Germline-derived CDR1 and CDR2 are KGHDR and SFDVKD. In nucleotides, the CDR3 is TGTGCCACCAGTGATGCTAAGGGCTGGGTCAATGAGCAGTTCTTC. Protein product: CATSDAKGWVNEQFF.

The chain employs TRBV27 and TRBJ2-1; weak D call: TRBD2 (6 bases). V lost 0 bases, J lost 1 base, and 13 bases lay in between. Germline CDR1 is MNHEY and CDR2 is SMNVEV (reference sequence). The CDR3 is 17 amino acids. Here the CDR3 reads CASSLSGRGVSYNEQFF. The CDR3 DNA is TGTGCCAGCAGTTTATCTGGGCGGGGTGTATCCTACAATGAGCAGTTCTTC.

The chain combines TRBV15 with TRBJ2-5, with 8 positions matching TRBD1. V lost 5 bases and J lost 5; bases outside the gene matches: 4. Germline CDR1 and CDR2: LNHNV and YYDKDF (reference sequence). The CDR3 has 13 amino acids. The CDR3 coding sequence is TGTGCCACCAGCGGGCGACAGGGGGAGACCCAGTACTTC. It yields the protein CATSGRQGETQYF.

This chain uses TRBV7-8 with TRBJ2-5, with D perhaps assigned TRBD1 or TRBD2 (5 bases each). Germline V gives CDR1 SGHVS, CDR2 FQNEAQ. The CDR3 is 15 amino acids. V shed 7 bases and J shed 4 bases, with 19 bases lying between them. The CDR3 sequence: CASTPSGRGGETQYF. The CDR3 nucleotides read TGTGCCAGCACCCCCTCGGGAAGGGGTGGAGAGACCCAGTACTTC.

This chain uses TRBV28 with TRBJ2-7; possibly TRBD2 for D (6 bases). Germline V gene data show CDR1 as MDHEN and CDR2 as SYDVKM. V shed 8 bases and J shed 2 bases, with 10 bases lying between them. The CDR3 loop spans 12 amino acids. The CDR3 bases are TGTGCCAGCGGGGCGGGGACCTACGAGCAGTACTTC. Amino acid sequence: CASGAGTYEQYF.

V and J are TRBV11-2 and TRBJ2-5, with D unresolved. V dropped 6 bases and J dropped 5 bases, with 13 bases sitting between them. The length of the CDR3 is 13 residues. Germline V lookup: CDR1 SGHAT, CDR2 FQNNGV. CDR3 sequence reads: CASSRSSRETQYF. Written as DNA, the CDR3 is TGTGCCAGCAGTAGGTCTTCTAGGGAGACCCAGTACTTC.

This clone occurred once. The genes are TRBV24-1 and TRBJ2-7; TRBD2 agrees at 11 bases. This CDR3 is built from 17 residues. Germline V gene data show CDR1 as KGHDR and CDR2 as SFDVKD. The junction had 6 bases not matched to a gene; V was cut back by 3 bases and J by 0 bases. As DNA, the CDR3 is TGTGCCACCAGTGATCCGCCGGGACTAGCGGTCTCCTACGAGCAGTACTTC. Translation: CATSDPPGLAVSYEQYF.

The chain is built from TRBV7-8 and TRBJ2-2, with TRBD1 as a possible D gene (6 bases). V was trimmed by 5 bases and J by 8 bases, leaving 24 bases between them. In germline, CDR1 is SGHVS, CDR2 FQNEAQ. The CDR3 is made up of 17 amino acids. CDR3 in amino acids: CASSPVGGTTLGGELFF. The CDR3 DNA sequence: TGTGCCAGCAGCCCTGTGGGTGGGACAACCTTAGGGGGGGAGCTGTTTTTT.

The chain is built from TRBV7-6 and TRBJ2-1; tentative D call: TRBD2 (6 bases). This CDR3 has 16 residues. The germline CDR1 and CDR2 sequences are SGHVS and FNYEAQ. Trimming removed 2 bases from V and 4 bases from J, with 15 bases in between. The CDR3 nucleotides read TGTGCCAGCAGCTTACCCCCTAGCGCATCTTACAATGAGCAGTTCTTC. Translating gives CASSLPPSASYNEQFF.

This rearrangement joins TRBV11-2 to TRBJ2-5, with D possibly TRBD1 on 5 matching bases. The germline gives CDR1 SGHAT, CDR2 FQNNGV. The CDR3 is 13 residues long. V lost 5 bases to trimming and J lost 1 base, with 8 bases between them. This CDR3 reads CASSRTSQETQYF. DNA for the CDR3: TGTGCCAGCAGCCGGACATCCCAAGAGACCCAGTACTTC.